This TCR beta chain derives from a study of blood T cells in healthy people across ages. Donors ranged from about 6 to 90 years old and were healthy Caucasians in Russia. The second PCR ran about 6 to 12 cycles with a sample-barcoded 5' primer and J-beta primers. TCRdb recomputed calls from the 5' RACE reads with MiXCR, one row per CDR3 protein. The table lists roughly 1,700,000 distinct CDR3 sequences, about 28% of them singletons, with 7.7% in the top ten. Germline CDR1 SQVTM, CDR2 ANQGSEA. The CDR3 length is 15 residues. The receptor's source is a woman aged 25 to 39 in good health. This chain links TRBV29-1 with TRBJ2-5; 10 nucleotides align to TRBD2. Judging by the DNA end, TRBJ2-7 fits better; the J call may be wrong. The sample taken for sequencing was blood. CDR3 residues: CSVAASGREVYEQYF. DNA of the CDR3: TGCAGCGTTGCCGCGAGCGGGAGGGAAGTCTACGAGCAGTACTTC.